This note documents a single TCR beta chain sequence. This clone was counted between two and nine times. Its antigen remains undetermined. Base-call qualities are not available, and no considerably larger clone is one nucleotide away. This sample was taken from a study of blood T cell repertoires in COVID-19 (TCRdb year 2020). In the study overall: Samples from collaborators originated in the United States, Italy and Spain and spanned both the acute and convalescent phases of COVID-19. The prospective study material was composed of cDNA or gDNA derived from T cells, B-cell-depleted T cells, or PBMCs. Deeply sampled blood TCRbeta repertoires from subjects exposed to, actively infected with, or recovered from COVID-19 were included in the dataset. The repertoires were made available in a free public database intended to serve as a resource for research on the immune response to SARS-CoV-2. Samples were obtained from the ongoing ImmuneRACE study (first 160 participants) and from about 1,300 subjects provided by 6 global collaborators. Nearly every sample came with metadata listing a de-identified subject ID, COVID-19 status, age in years and sex. Where available, HLA class I and class II types were taken from metadata supplied by the sample provider and were not determined by assay-based typing. Study-level results and caveats: Clinical and demographic metadata were provided uncurated, with the amount varying by source and participant.

CDR1 SGHAT and CDR2 FQNNGV are derived from the germline V gene. The CDR3 runs 15 residues from the cysteine to the phenylalanine. The DNA shown is the 45-base CDR3, in frame from base 1. V has 5 bases trimmed and J has 4 bases trimmed; junction bases matching no gene number 7. The collaborating institutions used their own protocols to collect whole blood in K2EDTA tubes. For TCRbeta analysis, collaborator samples were shipped as frozen whole blood, as isolated PBMCs, or as DNA extracted from either sample type. The immunoSEQ Assay, a bias-controlled multiplex PCR, was used to amplify TCRbeta CDR3 regions from genomic DNA. The source study handled its data this way. The number of nucleated cells in each sample was estimated from the amplification of reference gene primers within the assay. To quantify the absolute abundance of each unique TCRbeta CDR3 rearrangement, sequence reads were collapsed and filtered. For each sample, productive Simpson clonality was calculated by taking the square root of Simpson's diversity index across productive rearrangements. TCRdb holds this immuneACCESS table with in-frame rearrangements only. Some clones are missing; in checked studies, unresolved V genes explain under half, and the rest has no known cause. The DNA gave D and trimming, while V, J and clone size come from that table. The table for this sample lists about 81,000 clones; roughly 84% of them were counted only once. Roughly 15% of the sample is taken by the ten largest.

Recombination linked TRBV11-2 to TRBJ2-2, with TRBD1 identical over 7 junction bases. This TCR was sampled from a woman aged 70-85 years with acute or convalescent COVID-19. Sequencing was carried out using peripheral blood. The CDR3 corresponds to CASSPNRGGTGELFF. The bases read TGTGCCAGCAGCCCTAACAGGGGCGGCACCGGGGAGCTGTTTTTT.